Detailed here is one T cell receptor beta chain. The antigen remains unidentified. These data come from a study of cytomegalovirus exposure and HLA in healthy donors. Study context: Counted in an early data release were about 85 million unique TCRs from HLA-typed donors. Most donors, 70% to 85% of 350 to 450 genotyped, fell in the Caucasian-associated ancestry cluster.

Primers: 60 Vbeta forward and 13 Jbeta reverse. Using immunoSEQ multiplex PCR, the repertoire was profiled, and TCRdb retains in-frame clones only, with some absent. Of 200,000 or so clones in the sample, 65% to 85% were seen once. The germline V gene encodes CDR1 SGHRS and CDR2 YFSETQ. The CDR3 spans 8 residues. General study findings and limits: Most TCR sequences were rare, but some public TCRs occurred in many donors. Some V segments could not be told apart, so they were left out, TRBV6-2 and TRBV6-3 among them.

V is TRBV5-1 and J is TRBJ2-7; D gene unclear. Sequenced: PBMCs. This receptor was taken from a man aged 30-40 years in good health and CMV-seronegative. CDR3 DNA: TGCCCTCCCGCGGAGCAGTACTTC. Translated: CPPAEQYF.